The 15 T cell receptor beta chains in this list originate from one sample, sequenced in a study of human T cells and chemical hapten exposure. Time point: healthy volunteer bleed at 2 weeks. Researchers extracted total RNA from unfractionated whole blood. TCRdb re-derived calls from the RACE reads in MiXCR, one entry per CDR3 protein. The sample has some 120,000 distinct CDR3 sequences, more than 7.5% seen once. Sequencing input: whole blood. The origin of the receptors is a male donor in good health. Some clones in this sample may be carry-over from other donors' samples.

The genes are TRBV5-1 and TRBJ2-3, with D perhaps TRBD2 (6 bases). The germline gives CDR1 SGHRS, CDR2 YFSETQ. CDR3 size: 15 residues. V was cut by 3 bases and J by 3 bases, with 14 bases left in between. CDR3 region: CASSSSGGPTDTQYF. CDR3 nucleotide sequence: TGCGCCAGCAGCTCCTCCGGGGGACCTACAGATACGCAGTATTTT.

Written as DNA, the CDR3 is TGTGCCAGCAGCTCGAGGGAGAGCACAGATACGCAGTATTTT. Protein product: CASSSRESTDTQYF. V gene TRBV7-2 combines with J gene TRBJ2-3; TRBD2 is a possible D gene (5 bases). In germline, CDR1 is SGHTA, CDR2 FQGNSA. V was shortened by 4 bases and J by 0 bases, with 8 bases between the two germline ends. The CDR3 runs 14 residues.

This clonotype was found many times. V and J are TRBV6-6 and TRBJ1-2; D may be TRBD1 (5 bases). Between the trimmed V and J ends, which lost 7 bases and 9 bases, there was a span of 15 bases. This CDR3 comprises 12 residues. CDR1 and CDR2 (germline): MNHNY, SVGAGI (reference sequence). CDR3 sequence reads: CASTQGQGSYTF. Written as DNA, the CDR3 is TGTGCCAGCACCCAGGGCCAGGGAAGCTACACCTTC.

In its sample, this clonotype was seen many times. The chain combines TRBV20-1 with TRBJ1-3; 7 bases match TRBD1. With V trimmed by 6 bases and J by 2 bases, 7 bases remained unmatched. The CDR3 runs 14 residues. CDR1 DFQATT and CDR2 SNEGSKA come from the germline V gene (reference sequence). CDR3 protein: CSAPGQGAGNTIYF. In nucleotides, the CDR3 is TGCAGTGCCCCCGGGCAGGGGGCTGGAAACACCATATATTTT.

This clonotype was counted many times. The chain has TRBV5-1 and TRBJ2-7; unclear D gene. CDR3 size: 13 residues. Trimming took 0 bases from V and 2 from J, leaving 6 bases between them. Germline V CDR1 and CDR2: SGHRS, YFSETQ. The CDR3 DNA reads as TGCGCCAGCAGCTTGGCCGGAACCTACGAGCAGTACTTC. Translated: CASSLAGTYEQYF.

The V and J genes are TRBV4-3 and TRBJ2-2; no reliable D call. The germline V gene encodes CDR1 LGHNA and CDR2 YSLEER. The V gene lost 1 base and the J gene lost 0 bases, with 15 bases spanning the gap. The length of the CDR3 is 18 residues. CDR3 coding DNA: TGCGCCAGCAGCCAAGTGATGCGACCAAGCTCGAACACCGGGGAGCTGTTTTTT. Encoded protein: CASSQVMRPSSNTGELFF.

This clonotype was counted at least ten times. V gene TRBV11-2 combines with J gene TRBJ1-3; no definite D call. This CDR3 contains 14 residues. Germline lookup yields CDR1 SGHAT and CDR2 FQNNGV. Trimming pared 3 bases from V and 0 bases from J, leaving 6 bases between. The CDR3 region has the DNA TGTGCCAGCAGCTTGGAACCCTCTGGAAACACCATATATTTT. Protein sequence: CASSLEPSGNTIYF.

This clonotype was detected many times. The CDR3 sequence: CASSPLAGGIYEQYF. The CDR3 coding sequence is TGCGCCAGCAGCCCCCTGGCGGGAGGAATCTACGAGCAGTACTTC. The chain is built from TRBV5-1 and TRBJ2-7, with 8 bases that match TRBD2. V shed 4 bases and J 3 bases; nucleotides not matched to a gene: 9. Germline loops: CDR1 SGHRS, CDR2 YFSETQ. CDR3 length equals 15 residues.

The chain joins TRBV7-9 to TRBJ2-2; TRBD1 might be the D (6 bases). Germline CDR1 and CDR2: SEHNR and FQNEAQ (reference sequence). There are 15 residues in the CDR3. V shed 5 bases and J shed 3 bases, with 13 bases lying between them. Here the CDR3 reads CASSPSTGYTGELFF. The CDR3 region has the DNA TGTGCCAGCAGCCCCTCGACAGGCTACACCGGGGAGCTGTTTTTT.

This clonotype has just a few counts. The chain carries TRBV20-1 and TRBJ2-3; D uncertain. V lost 0 bases and J lost 0, with 10 bases in between. This CDR3 spans 15 amino acids. CDR1 is DFQATT, CDR2 SNEGSKA, per germline (reference sequence). The CDR3 coding sequence is TGCAGTGCTAGAGATCGACGGGTTAGCACAGATACGCAGTATTTT. Residues: CSARDRRVSTDTQYF.

This clonotype was found a few times. The genes are TRBV7-9 and TRBJ2-7; TRBD1 matches 10 bases. In germline, CDR1 is SEHNR, CDR2 FQNEAQ (reference sequence). V lost 5 bases, J lost 4 bases, and 23 bases stayed unmatched. The CDR3 runs 20 residues. CDR3 region: CASSEHPGQGRMRSPYEQYF. In nucleotides, the CDR3 is TGTGCCAGCAGCGAACACCCGGGACAGGGGAGAATGAGGTCCCCTTACGAGCAGTACTTC.

This clonotype has just a few counts. This rearrangement joins TRBV6-5 to TRBJ1-1, with a weak D call TRBD1 (5 bases). Germline V CDR1 and CDR2: MNHEY, SVGAGI. This CDR3 has 14 residues. V was cut by 8 bases and J by 4 bases, with 17 bases left in between. The CDR3 loop reads CASCSRGEVTEAFF. For the CDR3, the DNA is TGTGCCAGCTGCAGCCGGGGGGAGGTCACTGAAGCTTTCTTT.

There are a few counts of this clonotype. Written as DNA, the CDR3 is TGTGCCAGCAGTACCGGACACCCAGCCAAAAACATTCAGTACTTC. It yields the protein CASSTGHPAKNIQYF. This chain joins TRBV6-5 and TRBJ2-4, with a tentative D call TRBD1 (5 bases). Germline V gene sequence: CDR1 MNHEY, CDR2 SVGAGI. This CDR3 comprises 15 residues. Trimming shortened V by 5 bases and J by 0 bases, and 11 bases separated the two germline ends.

The chain has TRBV12-3 or TRBV12-4 and TRBJ2-1; the match to TRBD2 covers 10 bases. This CDR3 has 16 amino acids. J was trimmed by 7 bases and V by 4 bases; bases with no gene match: 10. CDR3 region: CASSSLAGVGTNEQFF. In nucleotides, the CDR3 is TGTGCCAGCAGTTCCCTAGCGGGAGTGGGTACAAATGAGCAGTTCTTC.

The table lists this clonotype with a few counts. The chain has TRBV29-1 and TRBJ1-3, with 8 nucleotides matching TRBD1. The CDR3 covers 15 residues. V lost 4 bases, J lost 1 base, and 6 bases stayed unmatched. Per germline, CDR1 SQVTM and CDR2 ANQGSEA. The chain's CDR3 is CSVGGQGLSGNTIYF. The DNA of the CDR3 is TGCAGCGTTGGAGGACAGGGCCTTTCTGGAAACACCATATATTTT.